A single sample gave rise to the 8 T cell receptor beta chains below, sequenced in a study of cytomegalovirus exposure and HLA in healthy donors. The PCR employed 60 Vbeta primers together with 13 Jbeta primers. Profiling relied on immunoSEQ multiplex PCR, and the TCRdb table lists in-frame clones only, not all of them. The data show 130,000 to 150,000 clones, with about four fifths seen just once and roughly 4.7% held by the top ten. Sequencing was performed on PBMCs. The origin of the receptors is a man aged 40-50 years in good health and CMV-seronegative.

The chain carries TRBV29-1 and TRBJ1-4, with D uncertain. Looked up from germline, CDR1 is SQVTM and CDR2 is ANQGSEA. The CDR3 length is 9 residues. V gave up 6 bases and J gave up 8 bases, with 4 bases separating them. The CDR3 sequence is CSVGEKLFF. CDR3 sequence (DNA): TGCAGCGTGGGCGAAAAACTGTTTTTT. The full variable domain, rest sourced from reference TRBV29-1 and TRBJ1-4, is SAVISQKPSRDICQRGTSLTIQCQVDSQVTMMFWYRQQPGQSLTLIATANQGSEATYESGFVIDKFPISRPNLTFSTLTVSNMSPEDSSIYLCSVGEKLFFGSGTQLSVL.

The CDR3 reads CASSPLAGGDVDTQYF. Here the CDR3 DNA reads TGTGCCAGTAGTCCCCTAGCGGGGGGTGATGTAGATACGCAGTATTTT. This rearrangement joins TRBV19 to TRBJ2-3; TRBD2 aligns across 11 bases. The CDR3 spans 16 residues. Germline CDR1 LNHDA, CDR2 SQIVND (reference sequence). J gave up 5 bases and V 5 bases, and 9 bases lay outside the gene matches.

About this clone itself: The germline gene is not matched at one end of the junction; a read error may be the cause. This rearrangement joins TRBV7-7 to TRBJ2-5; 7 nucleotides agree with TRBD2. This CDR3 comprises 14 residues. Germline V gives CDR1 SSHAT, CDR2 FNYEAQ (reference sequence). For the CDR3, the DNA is TGTGCTAGCAGCTCGGGACTACTGGGAGAGACCCAGTACTTC. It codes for CASSSGLLGETQYF.

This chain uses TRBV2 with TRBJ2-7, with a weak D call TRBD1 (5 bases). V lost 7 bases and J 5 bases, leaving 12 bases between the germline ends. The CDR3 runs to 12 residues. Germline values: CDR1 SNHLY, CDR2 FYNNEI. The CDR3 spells CASNLGRNEQYF. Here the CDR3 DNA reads TGTGCCAGCAATTTGGGGCGGAACGAGCAGTACTTC.

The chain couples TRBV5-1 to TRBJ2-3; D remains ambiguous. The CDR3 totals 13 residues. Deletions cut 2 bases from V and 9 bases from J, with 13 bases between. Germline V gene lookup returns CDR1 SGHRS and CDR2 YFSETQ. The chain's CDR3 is CASSFTAQETQYF. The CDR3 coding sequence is TGCGCCAGCAGCTTCACCGCCCAAGAGACGCAGTATTTT.

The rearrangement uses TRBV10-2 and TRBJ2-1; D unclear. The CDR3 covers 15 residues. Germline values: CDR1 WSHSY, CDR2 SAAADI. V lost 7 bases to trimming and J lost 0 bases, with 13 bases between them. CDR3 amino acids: CASKQDLSSYNEQFF. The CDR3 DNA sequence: TGCGCCAGCAAACAAGACTTAAGCTCCTACAATGAGCAGTTCTTC.

Here the CDR3 reads CASIETGSLGAPLHF. In DNA, the CDR3 is TGTGCCAGCATAGAGACAGGCTCACTTGGGGCACCCCTCCACTTT. This rearrangement joins TRBV2 to TRBJ1-6; D is possibly TRBD1 (6 bases). Germline CDR1 and CDR2: SNHLY and FYNNEI. The V end was cut by 7 bases, the J end by 11 bases, with 21 bases between. The CDR3 runs 15 residues.

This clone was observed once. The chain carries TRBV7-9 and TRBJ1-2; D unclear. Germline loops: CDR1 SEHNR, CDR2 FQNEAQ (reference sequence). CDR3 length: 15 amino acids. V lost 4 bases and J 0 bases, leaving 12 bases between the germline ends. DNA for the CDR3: TGTGCCAGCAGCTCCTCAGCGATTACTAACTATGGCTACACCTTC. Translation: CASSSSAITNYGYTF.